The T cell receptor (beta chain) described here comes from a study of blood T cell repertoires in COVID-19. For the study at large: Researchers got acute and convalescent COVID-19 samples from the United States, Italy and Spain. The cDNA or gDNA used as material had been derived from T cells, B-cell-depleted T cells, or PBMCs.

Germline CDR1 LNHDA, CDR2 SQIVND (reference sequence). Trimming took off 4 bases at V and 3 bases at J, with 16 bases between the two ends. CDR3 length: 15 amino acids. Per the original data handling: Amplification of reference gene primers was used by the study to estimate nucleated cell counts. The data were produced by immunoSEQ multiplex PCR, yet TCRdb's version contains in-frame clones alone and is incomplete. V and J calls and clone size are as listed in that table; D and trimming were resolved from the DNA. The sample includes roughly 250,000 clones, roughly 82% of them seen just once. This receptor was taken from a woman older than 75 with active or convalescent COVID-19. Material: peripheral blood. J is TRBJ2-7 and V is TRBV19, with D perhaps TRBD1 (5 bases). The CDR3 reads CASSTRERGGYEQYF. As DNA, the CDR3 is TGTGCCAGTAGTACCCGCGAAAGGGGTGGCTACGAGCAGTACTTC.